These 26 T cell receptor beta chains were sequenced from one sample in a study of control samples from healthy donors and cancer patients. Here immunoSEQ multiplex PCR was the method, and the copy in TCRdb shows in-frame clones only, minus some. The table includes 60,000 to 65,000 clones, 85% detected once. The sequencing sample was made of blood. The receptors originated from a man between 35 and 55 years old in good health.

The DNA of the CDR3 is TGTGCCAGCAGCCAAGTGGCAGCGATCGTATTTTATAGCAATCAGCCCCAGCATTTT. It is translated as CASSQVAAIVFYSNQPQHF. The chain couples TRBV3-1 (or the pseudogene TRBV3-2) to TRBJ1-5; D gene unclear. Trimming stripped 1 base from V and 0 bases from J, with 19 bases between. Germline V gene sequence: CDR1 LGHDT, CDR2 YNNKEL (reference sequence). The length of the CDR3 is 19 residues.

The genes are TRBV6-5 and TRBJ1-5; a weak D match, TRBD1 (6 bases). The CDR3 runs to 14 residues. Trimming took 6 bases from V and 4 from J, leaving 13 bases between them. Looked up from germline, CDR1 is MNHEY and CDR2 is SVGAGI. The CDR3 region has the DNA TGTGCCAGCAGCCCGGGGACAATTAATCAGCCCCAGCATTTT. Protein product: CASSPGTINQPQHF.

V usage is TRBV12-3 or TRBV12-4 and J usage is TRBJ2-5, with D possibly TRBD1 on 6 matching bases. V shed 5 bases and J shed 3 bases, with 7 bases lying between them. This CDR3 is built from 12 residues. The CDR3 region is CASSRTEETQYF. CDR3 nucleotide sequence: TGTGCCAGCAGTCGGACAGAAGAGACCCAGTACTTC.

The chain employs TRBV18 and TRBJ1-1, with 9 bases matching TRBD1. The ends lost 3 bases at V and 5 bases at J; junction bases unmatched: 7. Germline loops: CDR1 KGHSH, CDR2 LQKENI. CDR3 length: 15 residues. The CDR3 is CASSPVTGGETEAFF. In DNA form, the CDR3 reads TGTGCCAGCTCACCCGTGACAGGGGGGGAAACTGAAGCTTTCTTT.

The gene calls are TRBV28 and TRBJ2-7; 10 bases map to TRBD2. In germline, CDR1 is MDHEN, CDR2 SYDVKM. The length of the CDR3 is 14 residues. V was clipped by 8 bases and J by 0 bases; unmatched bases: 4. CDR3 residues: CASPPSGSSYEQYF. In DNA, the CDR3 is TGTGCCAGCCCGCCTAGCGGGAGCTCCTACGAGCAGTACTTC.

The V gene is TRBV5-1, the J gene TRBJ2-5, with TRBD2 matching 8 bases. This CDR3 contains 16 residues. CDR1 and CDR2 from the germline V gene are SGHRS and YFSETQ. The V and J ends lost 4 bases and 2 bases, in that order; junction bases with no gene match: 10. CDR3 sequence (DNA): TGCGCCAGCAGCCTGGGTTCGGGAGGGGGTCAAGAGACCCAGTACTTC. It yields the protein CASSLGSGGGQETQYF.

This chain links TRBV9 with TRBJ2-7; D is unresolved. This CDR3 spans 12 amino acids. Between the trimmed V and J ends, which lost 4 bases and 5 bases, there was a span of 10 bases. Per the germline V gene, CDR1 is SGDLS and CDR2 is YYNGEE. The CDR3 loop is CASSFGGDEQYF. CDR3 DNA: TGTGCCAGCAGCTTCGGTGGGGACGAGCAGTACTTC.

CDR3 loop: CASSLPGGRGGEQFF. Here the CDR3 DNA reads TGTGCCAGCAGTTTACCGGGGGGGCGCGGGGGTGAGCAGTTCTTC. The chain joins TRBV27 to TRBJ2-1; 8 nucleotides match TRBD2. Germline V gene data show CDR1 as MNHEY and CDR2 as SMNVEV (reference sequence). J gave up 9 bases and V 2 bases, and 9 bases lay outside the gene matches. CDR3 size: 15 residues.

The CDR3: CASSLTRGETQYF. CDR3 in DNA: TGTGCCAGCAGCCTAACTAGAGGGGAGACCCAGTACTTC. The chain links TRBV11-2 to TRBJ2-5; D might be TRBD2 (5 bases). Trimming stripped 5 bases from V and 5 bases from J, with 12 bases between. The germline V gene encodes CDR1 SGHAT and CDR2 FQNNGV. This CDR3 has 13 residues.

V is TRBV3-1 (or the pseudogene TRBV3-2) and J is TRBJ2-5; 8 nucleotides match TRBD2. Losses at the gene ends were 10 bases for V and 5 bases for J; bases not matched to a gene: 9. The CDR3 is 13 residues long. Looked up from germline, CDR1 is LGHDT and CDR2 is YNNKEL (reference sequence). CDR3 protein: CATGGGIEETQYF. Written as DNA, the CDR3 is TGTGCCACCGGGGGGGGGATAGAGGAGACCCAGTACTTC.

This sequence joins TRBV29-1 and TRBJ1-1; TRBD1 matches at 8 bases. The CDR3 loop spans 11 amino acids. CDR1 is SQVTM and CDR2 is ANQGSEA in the germline V gene. V lost 6 bases and J lost 7; bases outside the gene matches: 4. The CDR3 loop is CSVTGTGEAFF. In DNA, the CDR3 is TGCAGCGTGACCGGGACAGGTGAAGCTTTCTTT.

This clone is labeled as medium-sized. V is TRBV2 and J is TRBJ2-3; D uncertain. V was trimmed by 9 bases and J by 4 bases, leaving 17 bases between them. From germline, CDR1 is SNHLY and CDR2 FYNNEI. CDR3 length: 14 amino acids. CDR3 DNA sequence: TGTGCCAGTTGGGCGGAGTCGGGCGCAGATACGCAGTATTTT. Translation gives CASWAESGADTQYF.

This chain connects TRBV18 to TRBJ1-2, with 7 bases fitting TRBD1. In germline, CDR1 is KGHSH, CDR2 LQKENI. J was trimmed by 7 bases and V by 0 bases; bases with no gene match: 5. The CDR3 runs 14 residues. The CDR3 here is CASSPPAQGVGYTF. The CDR3, as DNA: TGTGCCAGCTCACCACCTGCCCAGGGGGTTGGCTACACCTTC.

The chain links TRBV2 to TRBJ2-2; D is possibly TRBD2 (7 bases). The V and J ends lost 6 bases and 0 bases respectively, with 14 bases between them. CDR1 is SNHLY and CDR2 is FYNNEI in the germline V gene. The CDR3 consists of 16 residues. CDR3 loop: CASRGAGASNTGELFF. The CDR3 DNA reads as TGTGCCAGCAGAGGTGCGGGGGCCTCGAACACCGGGGAGCTGTTTTTT. Full variable domain (outside the CDR3, taken from reference TRBV2 and TRBJ2-2): EPEVTQTPSHQVTQMGQEVILRCVPISNHLYFYWYRQILGQKVEFLVSFYNNEISEKSEIFDDQFSVERPDGSNFTLKIRSTKLEDSAMYFCASRGAGASNTGELFFGEGSRLTVL.

V usage is TRBV6-5 and J usage is TRBJ1-5; 9 bases are a match to TRBD1. Germline CDR1 and CDR2: MNHEY and SVGAGI. CDR3 length: 15 amino acids. After removal of 2 bases from V and 2 bases from J, the junction contained 1 base not matched to a gene. CDR3: CASSYRTGGNQPQHF. DNA of the CDR3: TGTGCCAGCAGTTACAGGACAGGGGGCAATCAGCCCCAGCATTTT.

As concerns this clone: Other DNA sequences within the sample encode an identical CDR3. The V and J genes are TRBV27 and TRBJ2-5; TRBD2 might be the D (7 bases). From germline, CDR1 is MNHEY and CDR2 SMNVEV (reference sequence). Trimming stripped 8 bases from V and 6 bases from J, with 16 bases between. CDR3 length equals 13 residues. CDR3 sequence: CASSLGGRQTQYF. The DNA for the CDR3 is TGTGCCAGCTCTCTGGGGGGGCGGCAGACCCAGTACTTC.

This clone occurred once. The chain recombines TRBV6-2 or TRBV6-3 with TRBJ2-1, with TRBD2 matching 12 bases. Germline CDR1 is MNHEY and CDR2 is SVGEGT. Trimming cost V 3 bases and J 4 bases; bases outside gene matches: 10. The CDR3 has 18 amino acids. The CDR3 here is CASSYVYGTSGPYNEQFF. The DNA for the CDR3 is TGTGCCAGCAGTTATGTCTACGGGACTAGCGGGCCGTACAATGAGCAGTTCTTC.

V usage is TRBV15 and J usage is TRBJ2-6, with D unresolved. CDR3 length equals 16 residues. Trimming took off 0 bases at V and 0 bases at J, with 6 bases between the two ends. The germline CDR1 and CDR2 sequences are LNHNV and YYDKDF (reference sequence). CDR3 residues: CATSRDRYSGANVLTF. Written as DNA, the CDR3 is TGTGCCACCAGCAGAGATCGCTACTCTGGGGCCAACGTCCTGACTTTC.

This rearrangement joins TRBV11-3 to TRBJ2-2; 9 nucleotides agree with TRBD2. The ends lost 3 bases at V and 5 bases at J; junction bases unmatched: 4. Germline-derived CDR1 and CDR2 are SGHNT and YENEEA. The CDR3 loop spans 15 amino acids. Here the CDR3 reads CASSLGLATTGELFF. The DNA for the CDR3 is TGTGCCAGCAGCTTGGGACTAGCTACGACCGGGGAGCTGTTTTTT.

Only one count was recorded for this clone. The chain recombines TRBV18 with TRBJ1-1; D call uncertain. The CDR3 extends over 13 amino acids. Trimming took off 4 bases at V and 1 base at J, with 7 bases between the two ends. CDR1 and CDR2 (germline): KGHSH, LQKENI. The CDR3 region has the DNA TGTGCCAGCTCACAAGGCAAGAACACTGAAGCTTTCTTT. Translated, it gives CASSQGKNTEAFF.

V is TRBV18 and J is TRBJ1-2; 7 nucleotides line up with TRBD1. Trimming at V came to 3 bases and at J to 8 bases, leaving 6 bases not matched to a gene. CDR1 KGHSH and CDR2 LQKENI come from the germline V gene. The CDR3 extends over 13 amino acids. DNA for the CDR3: TGTGCCAGCTCACCGACGCAGGGGGACGGCTACACCTTC. Amino acids: CASSPTQGDGYTF.

This clone was found once. This chain joins TRBV19 and TRBJ2-5; the match to TRBD1 covers 8 bases. With 7 bases clipped from V and 5 bases from J, the junction kept 12 bases outside the gene matches. CDR3 length equals 15 residues. Germline CDR1 is LNHDA and CDR2 is SQIVND (reference sequence). The CDR3 region has the DNA TGTGCCAGTACAATGGGCAGGGGGCGACTGGAGACCCAGTACTTC. It yields the protein CASTMGRGRLETQYF.

The CDR3 DNA is TGTGCCAGCAGCCCCCACGGGTCCAGCGCGGGGGAGACCCAGTACTTC. It yields the protein CASSPHGSSAGETQYF. The chain links TRBV5-5 to TRBJ2-5; possibly TRBD2 for D (6 bases). Germline V CDR1 and CDR2: SGHKS, YYEKEE (reference sequence). This CDR3 comprises 16 residues. V lost 4 bases and J lost 5, with 21 bases in between.

This sequence joins TRBV15 and TRBJ1-5; a possible D gene is TRBD1 (6 bases). CDR3 length: 14 amino acids. Germline assignment: CDR1 LNHNV and CDR2 YYDKDF (reference sequence). Trimming stripped 8 bases from V and 6 bases from J, with 17 bases between. In DNA, the CDR3 is TGTGCCACCGCGGGCAGGGGTATTCTTCAGCCCCAGCATTTT. Its translation: CATAGRGILQPQHF.

This chain connects TRBV3-1 (or the pseudogene TRBV3-2) to TRBJ2-1, with D perhaps TRBD1 or TRBD2 (6 bases each). Germline V gene sequence: CDR1 LGHDT, CDR2 YNNKEL (reference sequence). CDR3 length: 16 residues. V lost 8 bases and J 9 bases, leaving 26 bases between the germline ends. CDR3 bases: TGTGCCAGCGCCTTGGGGGCGGGAAAGTCCCTTAGTGAGCAGTTCTTC. It yields the protein CASALGAGKSLSEQFF.

The chain recombines TRBV25-1 with TRBJ2-5; the D gene is possibly TRBD1 (5 bases). CDR3 length: 13 residues. Trimming shortened V by 4 bases and J by 2 bases, and 8 bases separated the two germline ends. CDR1 is MGHDK and CDR2 is SYGVNS in the germline V gene. CDR3 loop: CASSGAGQETQYF. In DNA form, the CDR3 reads TGTGCCAGCAGTGGGGCAGGGCAAGAGACCCAGTACTTC. Complete variable domain (other parts from reference TRBV25-1 and TRBJ2-5): EADIYQTPRYLVIGTGKKITLECSQTMGHDKMYWYQQDPGMELHLIHYSYGVNSTEKGDLSSESTVSRIRTEHFPLTLESARPSHTSQYLCASSGAGQETQYFGPGTRLLVL.